This record looks at one T cell receptor (beta chain) sequence and its context. These data are taken from a study of blood T cell repertoires in COVID-19. Study-wide context: Italy, Spain and the United States were the sources of the convalescent and acute COVID-19 samples.

This CDR3 spans 14 amino acids. Trimming removed 6 bases at V and 3 bases at J, with 14 bases between. CDR1 and CDR2 (germline): MNHEY, SVGAGI. In the study's own analysis: Scientists estimated how many nucleated cells there were by amplifying reference gene primers. Method: immunoSEQ multiplex PCR; TCRdb's copy keeps in-frame clones and lacks some. That table furnishes V, J and clone size, whereas the DNA furnished D and trimming. In the table there are approximately 93,000 clones, about 74% of which are singletons. The source is a man aged 70 or older with COVID-19, enrolled during active disease. V usage is TRBV6-5 and J usage is TRBJ1-1; a possible D gene is TRBD1 (6 bases). Material: peripheral blood. The CDR3 is CASRGTGHYTEAFF. CDR3 nucleotides: TGTGCCAGCAGGGGTACAGGGCATTACACTGAAGCTTTCTTT.